The 3 T cell receptor beta chains below come from one sample, sequenced in a study of graft-versus-host responses after intestinal transplantation. TCRdb's copy holds only in-frame clones and misses some; the assay was immunoSEQ multiplex PCR. The table lists 55,000 to 70,000 clones, around nine tenths of them singletons. The specimen comprised PBMCs, sampled about 120 days after intestinal transplantation. The origin of the receptors is a human patient who received an intestinal transplant, so some T cells may come from the graft donor.

The J gene is TRBJ2-2, the V gene TRBV11-3; TRBD1 agrees at 9 bases. Germline loops: CDR1 SGHNT, CDR2 YENEEA. V was pared by 5 bases and J by 4 bases, with 5 bases of the junction left unmatched. The CDR3 consists of 15 residues. The CDR3, as DNA: TGTGCCAGCAGCCCGAGGACAGGGGCCACCGGGGAGCTGTTTTTT. It specifies CASSPRTGATGELFF.

The rearrangement links TRBV7-6 to TRBJ1-2; maybe TRBD1 (5 bases). Trimming took off 1 base at V and 2 bases at J, with 11 bases between the two ends. The CDR3 has 15 amino acids. The germline gives CDR1 SGHVS, CDR2 FNYEAQ. The chain's CDR3 is CASSLEPGPNYGYTF. The CDR3 bases are TGTGCCAGCAGCTTAGAGCCGGGGCCAAACTATGGCTACACCTTC.

The chain uses TRBV4-1 and TRBJ1-4; TRBD1 is a possible D gene (5 bases). Deletions cut 5 bases from V and 3 bases from J, with 10 bases between. The length of the CDR3 is 14 residues. Germline values: CDR1 MGHRA, CDR2 YSYEKL. CDR3 coding DNA: TGCGCCAGCAGCAACACGGGGCCTAATGAAAAACTGTTTTTT. Translating it yields CASSNTGPNEKLFF.